These T cell receptor beta chains were read from a single sample in a study of shared clonotypes between healthy human individuals. Clones were sequenced by immunoSEQ multiplex PCR, and TCRdb holds only the in-frame ones, with some missing. The table lists roughly 1,100,000 clones, about 75% of them singletons, with approximately 1.5% in the top ten. Sample: memory CD4+ T cells sorted from blood. The receptor source for this set is a man between 18 and 29 years old in good health. CDR3s include the opening cysteine and the closing phenylalanine or tryptophan. The order of the fields is J gene, V gene, CDR3 protein.

TRBJ1-1	TRBV9	CASSPQTENTEAFF
TRBJ2-3	TRBV29-1	CSVEVARDTQYF
TRBJ2-7	TRBV2	CASSVGTDYYEQYF
TRBJ2-1	TRBV11-2	CASSLDGRGGHNEQFF
TRBJ2-3	TRBV2	CASSGRPTDTQYF
TRBJ2-1	TRBV7-6	CASSWTGTTNEQFF
TRBJ1-4	TRBV30	CAWGTRHTTNEKLFF
TRBJ2-5	TRBV19	CASSSKRTGNQETQYF
TRBJ2-2	TRBV18	CASSLDRNTGELFF
TRBJ2-7	TRBV5-4	CASSPVSVPYEQYF
TRBJ2-2	TRBV5-6	CASRYQGQGNTGELFF
TRBJ1-5	TRBV6-5	CASSYSFQLNQPQHF
TRBJ2-5	TRBV7-7	CALGRGNQETQYF
TRBJ1-5	TRBV19	CASSSQTGQPQHF
TRBJ1-1	TRBV19	CASSIAGDTEAFF
TRBJ1-6	TRBV7-8	CASSLDDRVGSPLHF
TRBJ1-6	TRBV28	CASSSGQGSGSPLHF
TRBJ2-1	TRBV13	CASSLWSGRWGEQFF
TRBJ2-7	TRBV5-4	CASSLERGSGNEQYF
TRBJ2-7	TRBV6-1	CASSYKGSLSYEQYF
TRBJ2-2	TRBV7-9	CASSLAYFTGELFF
TRBJ2-7	TRBV10-3	CATTPGLIYEQYF
TRBJ1-1	TRBV5-1	CASSLVGSGTFGTEAFF
TRBJ2-3	TRBV5-8	CASSLLDRDADTQYF
TRBJ1-2	TRBV10-2	CASSESPEYGYTF
TRBJ2-5	TRBV19	CASSIWTKETQYF
TRBJ1-2	TRBV27	CASSLRQGGSYGYTF
TRBJ2-7	TRBV7-2	CASSLRPVTYEQYF
TRBJ2-7	TRBV7-9	CASSLSGNSYEQYF
TRBJ1-2	TRBV28	CASSLGGTGLVGYTF
TRBJ1-4	TRBV30	CAWMVKGSEKLFF
TRBJ1-2	TRBV5-8	CASSPDRGLGYTF
TRBJ1-1	TRBV30	CAWILTMNTEAFF
TRBJ1-6	TRBV6-5	CASSSRGLDNSPLHF
TRBJ2-7	TRBV13	CASSFPREGLEQYF
TRBJ1-6	TRBV7-2	CASSLLGGSPLHF
TRBJ2-3	TRBV7-2	CAESGGSSDTQYF
TRBJ2-7	TRBV19	CASSSVGYEQYF
TRBJ1-1	TRBV6-6	CATRIGSTEAFF
TRBJ1-5	TRBV5-1	CASRQGSDQPQHF
TRBJ1-5	TRBV19	CASSDRDGNQPQHF
TRBJ2-1	TRBV7-2	CASSSHRVEDRGHNEQFF
TRBJ1-1	TRBV6-5	CASSSHRQNLNTEAFF
TRBJ2-1	TRBV13	CASSPNRAPYNEQFF
TRBJ1-1	TRBV5-1	CASSLVGDRFEAFF
TRBJ2-7	TRBV5-1	CASSLLTLVSYEQYF
TRBJ1-6	TRBV7-2	CASSLAGQNSPLHF
TRBJ1-1	TRBV7-2	CASSLAGGRSEAFF
TRBJ2-1	TRBV30	CASRWGNEQFF
TRBJ2-2	TRBV9	CASSVGSVNGELFF
TRBJ2-6	TRBV4-1	CASSQGGTNNVLTF
TRBJ2-1	TRBV25-1	CASRWTGSSYNEQFF
TRBJ1-6	TRBV28	CASSLLGQALYSPLHF
TRBJ2-7	TRBV30	CAWNGGNYEQYF
TRBJ2-7	TRBV5-1	CASSLEGSSYEQYF
TRBJ1-2	TRBV5-6	CASSLLVLGHRSYTF
TRBJ2-7	TRBV10-3	CAISAGTARGEQYF
TRBJ1-5	TRBV4-1	CASSSTLRREGNQPQHF
TRBJ1-3	TRBV6-5	CASSMGQVGYTIYF